This T cell receptor beta chain was identified during a study of cytomegalovirus exposure and HLA in healthy donors. Findings and caveats of the study: While the bulk of TCR sequences proved rare, some public TCRs turned up in many donors. The authors later linked a missense DCLRE1C variant to TCR beta V- and J-gene trimming.

From germline, CDR1 is MNHEY and CDR2 SMNVEV (reference sequence). V gave up 8 bases and J gave up 4 bases, with 20 bases separating them. The CDR3 runs 15 residues. Primers: 60 Vbeta forward and 13 Jbeta reverse. The data were produced by immunoSEQ multiplex PCR, yet TCRdb's version contains in-frame clones alone and is incomplete. The table lists 150,000 or so clones, approximately 84% of them singletons, with about 7.7% in the top ten. Worth noting for this clone: Its antigen is undetermined.

The chain is built from TRBV27 and TRBJ1-1, with D possibly matching TRBD1 (5 bases). The clonotype originates from a woman aged 40-49 years in good health and CMV-seropositive. The sequenced sample consisted of PBMCs. The CDR3 here is CASYSREAGLTEAFF. CDR3 nucleotides: TGTGCCAGCTATAGTAGGGAGGCAGGGCTCACTGAAGCTTTCTTT.